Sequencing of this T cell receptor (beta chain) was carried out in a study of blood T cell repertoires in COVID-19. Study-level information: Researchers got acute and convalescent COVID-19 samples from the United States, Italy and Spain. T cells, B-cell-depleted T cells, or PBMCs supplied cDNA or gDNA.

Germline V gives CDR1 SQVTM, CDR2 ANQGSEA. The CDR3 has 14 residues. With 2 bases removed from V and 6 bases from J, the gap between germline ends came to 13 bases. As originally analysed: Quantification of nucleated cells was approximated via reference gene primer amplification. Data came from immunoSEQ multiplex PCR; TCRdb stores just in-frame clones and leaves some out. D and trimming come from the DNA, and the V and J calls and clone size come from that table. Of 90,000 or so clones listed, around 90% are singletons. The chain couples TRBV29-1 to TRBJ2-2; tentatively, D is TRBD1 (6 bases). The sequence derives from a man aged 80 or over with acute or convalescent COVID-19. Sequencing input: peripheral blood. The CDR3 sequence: CSVERQGRSGELFF. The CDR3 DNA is TGCAGCGTTGAACGGCAGGGGCGGTCCGGGGAGCTGTTTTTT.